This T cell receptor (beta chain) was sequenced for a study of T cell changes during pregnancy in multiple sclerosis. Profiled with immunoSEQ multiplex PCR; TCRdb holds only in-frame clones, not every one. The sample shows 30,000 to 40,000 clones, around 87% of them seen only once. This clone was seen only once. The sample was CD4+ T cells from peripheral blood mononuclear cells, taken in the second trimester of pregnancy. The receptor comes from a female donor with multiple sclerosis, enrolled in a pregnancy study.

The CDR3 spells CASRIQTITGVGYTF. DNA for the CDR3: TGTGCCAGCAGAATCCAAACAATCACAGGGGTCGGCTACACCTTC. This chain links TRBV2 with TRBJ1-2, with TRBD1 matching over 7 bases. The CDR3 is 15 amino acids. V lost 6 bases and J lost 8; bases outside the gene matches: 15. CDR1 and CDR2 (germline): SNHLY, FYNNEI.